The T cell receptor (beta chain) under discussion was sequenced for a study of vaccination effects on CD4 cells after COVID-19. Assay used: immunoSEQ multiplex PCR; TCRdb lists only in-frame clones, some missing. Of around 50,000 clones listed, around 80% were seen once; the top ten hold around 5.5%. CDR1 and CDR2 (germline): SGHDT, YYEEEE. This CDR3 has 15 residues. The V and J ends lost 3 bases and 1 base, in that order; junction bases with no gene match: 2. Expansion of antigen-specific CD4+ T cells with viral peptide pools was carried out by the ViraFEST assay before sequencing. A 10-day culture period preceded the isolation of CD4+ T cells. A PCR test confirmed that the person had SARS-CoV-2 infection between March and December 2020. The authors exchanged half the medium for IL-2 medium on days 3 and 7. This clone was seen more than once but under ten times. The antigen is undetermined.

This clonotype was obtained from a human donor who had a prior SARS-CoV-2 infection. This chain connects TRBV5-6 to TRBJ2-3; 10 positions match TRBD2. Specimen: CD4+ T cells from PBMCs cultured with HIV peptides, collected before COVID-19 vaccination. Described subset: HIV-1 Nef peptide pool negative control/reference culture. This chain's CDR3 is CASSSGTSGTDTQYF. The DNA of the CDR3 is TGTGCCAGCAGCTCCGGGACTAGCGGCACAGATACGCAGTATTTT. The full variable domain, its missing parts supplied by reference TRBV5-6 and TRBJ2-3, is DAGVTQSPTHLIKTRGQQVTLRCSPKSGHDTVSWYQQALGQGPQFIFQYYEEEERQRGNFPDRFSGHQFPNYSSELNVNALLLGDSALYLCASSSGTSGTDTQYFGPGTRLTVL.